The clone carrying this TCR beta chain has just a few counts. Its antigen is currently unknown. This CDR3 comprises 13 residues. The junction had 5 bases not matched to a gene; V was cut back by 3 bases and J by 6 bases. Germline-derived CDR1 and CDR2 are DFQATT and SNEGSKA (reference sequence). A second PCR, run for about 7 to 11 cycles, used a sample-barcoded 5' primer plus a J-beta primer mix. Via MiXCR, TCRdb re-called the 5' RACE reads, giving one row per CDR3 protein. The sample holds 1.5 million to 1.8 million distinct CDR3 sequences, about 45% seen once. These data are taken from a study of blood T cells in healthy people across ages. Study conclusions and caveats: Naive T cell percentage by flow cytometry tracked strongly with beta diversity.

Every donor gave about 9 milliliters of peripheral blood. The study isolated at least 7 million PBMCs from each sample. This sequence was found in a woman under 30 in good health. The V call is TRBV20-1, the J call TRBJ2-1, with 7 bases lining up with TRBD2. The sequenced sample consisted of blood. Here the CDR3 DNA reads TGCAGTGCTAGTACGGGGGGTGCCAATGAGCAGTTCTTC. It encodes CSASTGGANEQFF.